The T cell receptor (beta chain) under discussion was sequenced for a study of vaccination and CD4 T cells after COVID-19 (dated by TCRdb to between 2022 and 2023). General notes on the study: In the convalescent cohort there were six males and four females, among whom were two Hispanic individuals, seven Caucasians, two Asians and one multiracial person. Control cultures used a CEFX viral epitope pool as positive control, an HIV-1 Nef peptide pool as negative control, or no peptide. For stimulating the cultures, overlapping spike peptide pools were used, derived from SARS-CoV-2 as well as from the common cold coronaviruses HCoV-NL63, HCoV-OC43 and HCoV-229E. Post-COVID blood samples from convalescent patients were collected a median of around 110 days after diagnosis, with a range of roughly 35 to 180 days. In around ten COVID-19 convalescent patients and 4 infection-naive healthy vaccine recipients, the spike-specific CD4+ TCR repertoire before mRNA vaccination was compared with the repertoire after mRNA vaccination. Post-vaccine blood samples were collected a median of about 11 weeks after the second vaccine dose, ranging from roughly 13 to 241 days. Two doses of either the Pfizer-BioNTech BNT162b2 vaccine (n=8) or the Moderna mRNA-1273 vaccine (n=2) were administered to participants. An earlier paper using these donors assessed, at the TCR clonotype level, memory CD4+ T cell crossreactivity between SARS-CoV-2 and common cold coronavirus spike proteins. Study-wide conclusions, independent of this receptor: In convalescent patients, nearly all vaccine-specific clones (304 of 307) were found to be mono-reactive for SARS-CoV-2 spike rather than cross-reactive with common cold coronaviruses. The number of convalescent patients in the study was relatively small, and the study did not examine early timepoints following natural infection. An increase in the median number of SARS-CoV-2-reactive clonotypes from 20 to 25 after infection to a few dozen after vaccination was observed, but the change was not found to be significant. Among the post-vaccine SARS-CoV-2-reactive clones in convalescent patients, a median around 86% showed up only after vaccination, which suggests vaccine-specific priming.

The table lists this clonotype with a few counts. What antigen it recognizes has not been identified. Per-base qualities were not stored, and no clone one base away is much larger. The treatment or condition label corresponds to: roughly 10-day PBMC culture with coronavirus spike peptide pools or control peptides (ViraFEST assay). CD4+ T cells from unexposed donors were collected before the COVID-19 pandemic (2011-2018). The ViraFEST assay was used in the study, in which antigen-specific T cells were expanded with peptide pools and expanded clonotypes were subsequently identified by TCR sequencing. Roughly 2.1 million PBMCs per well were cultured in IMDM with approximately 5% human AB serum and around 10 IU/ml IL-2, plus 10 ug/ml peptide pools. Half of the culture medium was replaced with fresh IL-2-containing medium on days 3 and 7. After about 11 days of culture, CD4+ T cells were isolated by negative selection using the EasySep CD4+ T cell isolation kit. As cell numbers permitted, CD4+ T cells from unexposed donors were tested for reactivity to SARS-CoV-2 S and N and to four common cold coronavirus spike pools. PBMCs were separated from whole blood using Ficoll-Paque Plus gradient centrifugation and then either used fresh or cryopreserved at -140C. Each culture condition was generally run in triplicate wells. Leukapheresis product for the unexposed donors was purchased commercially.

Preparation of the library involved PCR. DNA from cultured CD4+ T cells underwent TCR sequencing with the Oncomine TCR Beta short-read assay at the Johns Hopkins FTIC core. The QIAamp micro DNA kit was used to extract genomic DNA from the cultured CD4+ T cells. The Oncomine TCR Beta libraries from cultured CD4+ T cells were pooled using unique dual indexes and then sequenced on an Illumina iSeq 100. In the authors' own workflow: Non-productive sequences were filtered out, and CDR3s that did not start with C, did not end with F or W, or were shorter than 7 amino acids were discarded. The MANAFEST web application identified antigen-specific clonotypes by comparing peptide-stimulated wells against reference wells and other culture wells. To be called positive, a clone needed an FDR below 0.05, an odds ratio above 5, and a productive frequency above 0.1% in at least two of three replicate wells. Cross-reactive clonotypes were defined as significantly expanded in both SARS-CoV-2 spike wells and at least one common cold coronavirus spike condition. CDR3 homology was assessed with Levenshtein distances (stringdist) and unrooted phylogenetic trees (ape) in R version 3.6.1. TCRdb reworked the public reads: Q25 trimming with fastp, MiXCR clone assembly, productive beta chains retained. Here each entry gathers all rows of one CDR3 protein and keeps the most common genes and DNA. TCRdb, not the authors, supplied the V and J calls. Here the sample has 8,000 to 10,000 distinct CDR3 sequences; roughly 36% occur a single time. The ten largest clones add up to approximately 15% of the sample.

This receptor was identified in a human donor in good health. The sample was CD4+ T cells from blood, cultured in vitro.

The CDR3: CSARDGGDSYEQYF. The sequenced DNA is TGCAGTGCTAGAGACGGCGGGGACTCCTACGAGCAGTACTTC. This sequence uses TRBV20-1 and TRBJ2-7; 6 matching bases give a weak D call of TRBD2. Via the germline V gene (reference sequence), CDR1 is DFQATT and CDR2 SNEGSKA. The CDR3, cysteine through phenylalanine, is 14 amino acids long. The entry retains the CDR3 DNA only, 42 bases that are in frame from base 1. Cut back by 0 bases and 0 bases, the V and J ends lie 9 bases apart.